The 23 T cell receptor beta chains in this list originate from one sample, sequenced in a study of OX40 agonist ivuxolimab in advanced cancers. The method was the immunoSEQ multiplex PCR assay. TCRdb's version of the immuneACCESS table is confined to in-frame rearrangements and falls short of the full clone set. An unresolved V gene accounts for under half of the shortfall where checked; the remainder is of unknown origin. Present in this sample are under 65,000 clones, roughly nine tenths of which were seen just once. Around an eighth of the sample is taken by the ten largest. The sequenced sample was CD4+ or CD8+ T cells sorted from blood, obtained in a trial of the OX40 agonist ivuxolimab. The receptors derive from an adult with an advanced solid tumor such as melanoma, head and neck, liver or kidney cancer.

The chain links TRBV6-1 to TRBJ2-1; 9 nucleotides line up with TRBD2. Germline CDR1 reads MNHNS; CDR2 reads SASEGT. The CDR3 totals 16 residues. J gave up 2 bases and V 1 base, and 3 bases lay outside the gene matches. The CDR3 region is CASSEESSGTYNEQFF. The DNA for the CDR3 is TGTGCCAGCAGTGAAGAGTCTAGCGGGACCTACAATGAGCAGTTCTTC.

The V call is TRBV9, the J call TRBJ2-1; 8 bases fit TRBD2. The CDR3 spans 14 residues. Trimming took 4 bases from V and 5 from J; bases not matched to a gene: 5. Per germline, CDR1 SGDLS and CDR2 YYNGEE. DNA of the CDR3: TGTGCCAGCAGCTTAACTAGCGGAGACAATGAGCAGTTCTTC. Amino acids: CASSLTSGDNEQFF.

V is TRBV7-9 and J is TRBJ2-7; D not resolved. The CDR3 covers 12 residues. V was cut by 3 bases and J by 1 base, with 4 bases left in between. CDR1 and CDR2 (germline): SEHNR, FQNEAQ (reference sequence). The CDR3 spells CASSLGSYEQYF. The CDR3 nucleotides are TGTGCCAGCAGCTTGGGTTCCTACGAGCAGTACTTC.

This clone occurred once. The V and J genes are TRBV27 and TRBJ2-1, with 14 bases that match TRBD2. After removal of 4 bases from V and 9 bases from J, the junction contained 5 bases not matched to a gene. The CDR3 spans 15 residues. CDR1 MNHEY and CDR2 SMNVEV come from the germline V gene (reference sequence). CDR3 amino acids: CASSSGLAGVGEQFF. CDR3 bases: TGTGCCAGCAGTTCGGGACTAGCGGGAGTGGGTGAGCAGTTCTTC.

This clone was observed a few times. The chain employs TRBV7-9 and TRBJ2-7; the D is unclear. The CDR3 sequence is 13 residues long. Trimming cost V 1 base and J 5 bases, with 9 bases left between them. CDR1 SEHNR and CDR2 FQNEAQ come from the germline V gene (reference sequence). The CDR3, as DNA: TGTGCCAGCAGCTTAGACCAGAACGACGAGCAGTACTTC. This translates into CASSLDQNDEQYF.

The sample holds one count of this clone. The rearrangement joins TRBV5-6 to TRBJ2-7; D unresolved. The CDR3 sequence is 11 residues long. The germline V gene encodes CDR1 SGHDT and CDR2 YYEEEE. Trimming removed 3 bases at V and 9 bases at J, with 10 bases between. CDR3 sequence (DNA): TGTGCCAGCAGCTCCGGGTTTGTGCAGTACTTC. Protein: CASSSGFVQYF.

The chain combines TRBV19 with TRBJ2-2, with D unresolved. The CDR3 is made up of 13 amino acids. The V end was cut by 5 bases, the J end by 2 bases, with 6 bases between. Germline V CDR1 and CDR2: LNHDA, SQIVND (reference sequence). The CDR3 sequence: CASSYGNTGELFF. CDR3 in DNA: TGTGCCAGTAGTTATGGAAACACCGGGGAGCTGTTTTTT.

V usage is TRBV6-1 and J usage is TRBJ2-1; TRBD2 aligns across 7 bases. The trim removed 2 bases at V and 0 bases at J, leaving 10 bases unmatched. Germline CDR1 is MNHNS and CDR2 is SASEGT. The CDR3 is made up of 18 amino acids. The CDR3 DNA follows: TGTGCCAGCAGTGAACGATCAGCGGGGCTAAGCTCCTACAATGAGCAGTTCTTC. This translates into CASSERSAGLSSYNEQFF.

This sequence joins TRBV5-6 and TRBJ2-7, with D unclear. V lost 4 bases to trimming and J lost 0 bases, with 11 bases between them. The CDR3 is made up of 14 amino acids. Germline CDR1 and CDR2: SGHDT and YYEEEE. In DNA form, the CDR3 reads TGTGCCAGCAGCCCGATTAGTAGCTCCTACGAGCAGTACTTC. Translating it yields CASSPISSSYEQYF.

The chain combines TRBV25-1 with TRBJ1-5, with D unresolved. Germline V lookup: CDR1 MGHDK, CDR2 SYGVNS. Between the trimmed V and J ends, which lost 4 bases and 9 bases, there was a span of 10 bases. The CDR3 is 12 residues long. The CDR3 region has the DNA TGTGCCAGCAGTGGCGGACCGGGGCCCCAGCATTTT. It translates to CASSGGPGPQHF.

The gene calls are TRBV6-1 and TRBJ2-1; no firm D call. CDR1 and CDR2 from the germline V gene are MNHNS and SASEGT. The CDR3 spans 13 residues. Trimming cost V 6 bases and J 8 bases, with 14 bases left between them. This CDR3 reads CASSGPLADEQFF. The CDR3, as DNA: TGTGCCAGCAGCGGGCCACTTGCCGATGAGCAGTTCTTC.

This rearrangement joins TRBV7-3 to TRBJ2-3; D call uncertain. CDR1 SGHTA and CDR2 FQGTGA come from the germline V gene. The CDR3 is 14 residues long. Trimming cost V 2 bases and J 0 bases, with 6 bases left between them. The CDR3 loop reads CASSLSGSTDTQYF. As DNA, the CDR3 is TGTGCCAGCAGCTTATCCGGGAGCACAGATACGCAGTATTTT.

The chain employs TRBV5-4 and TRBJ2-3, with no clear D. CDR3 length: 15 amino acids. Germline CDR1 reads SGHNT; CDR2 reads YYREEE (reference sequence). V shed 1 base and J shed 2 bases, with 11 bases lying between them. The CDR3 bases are TGTGCCAGCAGCTTGTACCTTCAAGCCACAGATACGCAGTATTTT. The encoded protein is CASSLYLQATDTQYF.

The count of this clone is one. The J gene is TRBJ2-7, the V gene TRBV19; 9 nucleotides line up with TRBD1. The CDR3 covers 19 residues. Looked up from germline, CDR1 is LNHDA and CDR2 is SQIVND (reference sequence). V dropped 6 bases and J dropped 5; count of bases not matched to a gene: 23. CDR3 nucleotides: TGTGCCAGTAGACCCCTCCAAGCGGGACAGGGAATGGGATTGGACGAGCAGTACGTC. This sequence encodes CASRPLQAGQGMGLDEQYV.

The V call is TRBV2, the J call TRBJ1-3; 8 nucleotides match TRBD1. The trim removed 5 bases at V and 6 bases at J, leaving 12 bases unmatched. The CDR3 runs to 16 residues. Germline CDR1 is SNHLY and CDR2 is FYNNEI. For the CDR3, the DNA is TGTGCCAGCAGTCTCCAGATCCGGGACAGGATAAACACCATATATTTT. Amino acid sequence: CASSLQIRDRINTIYF.

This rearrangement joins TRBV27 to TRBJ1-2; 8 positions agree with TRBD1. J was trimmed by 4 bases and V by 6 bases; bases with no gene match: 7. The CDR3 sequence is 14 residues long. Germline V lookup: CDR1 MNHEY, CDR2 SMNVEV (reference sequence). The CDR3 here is CASRVTGGSYGYTF. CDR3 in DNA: TGTGCCAGCAGGGTCACAGGGGGAAGCTATGGCTACACCTTC.

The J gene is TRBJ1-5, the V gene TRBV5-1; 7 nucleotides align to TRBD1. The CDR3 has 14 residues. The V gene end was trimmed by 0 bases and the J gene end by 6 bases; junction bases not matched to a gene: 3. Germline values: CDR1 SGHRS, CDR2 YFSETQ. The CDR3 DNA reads TGCGCCAGCAGCTTGGACCCAGGGGGTCAGCCCCAGCATTTT. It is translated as CASSLDPGGQPQHF.

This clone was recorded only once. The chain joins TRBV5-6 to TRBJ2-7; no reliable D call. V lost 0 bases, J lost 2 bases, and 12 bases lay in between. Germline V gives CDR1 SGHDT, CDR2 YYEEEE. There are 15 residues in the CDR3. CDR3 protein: CASSLGQVLPYEQYV. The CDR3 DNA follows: TGTGCCAGCAGCTTGGGGCAGGTCCTGCCCTACGAGCAGTACGTC.

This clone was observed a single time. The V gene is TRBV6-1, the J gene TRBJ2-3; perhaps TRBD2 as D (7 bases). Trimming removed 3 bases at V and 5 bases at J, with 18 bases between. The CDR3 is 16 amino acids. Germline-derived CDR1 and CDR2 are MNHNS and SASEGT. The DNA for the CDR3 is TGTGCCAGCAGTGAGACTTCTGGAGGGGGGGGAGATACGCAGTATTTT. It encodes CASSETSGGGGDTQYF.

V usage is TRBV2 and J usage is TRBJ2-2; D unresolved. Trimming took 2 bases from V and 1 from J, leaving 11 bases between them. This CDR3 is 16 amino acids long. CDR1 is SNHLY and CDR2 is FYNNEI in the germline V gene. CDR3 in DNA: TGTGCCAGCAGTGAATTGGGCTCCCAGAACACCGGGGAGCTGTTTTTT. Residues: CASSELGSQNTGELFF.

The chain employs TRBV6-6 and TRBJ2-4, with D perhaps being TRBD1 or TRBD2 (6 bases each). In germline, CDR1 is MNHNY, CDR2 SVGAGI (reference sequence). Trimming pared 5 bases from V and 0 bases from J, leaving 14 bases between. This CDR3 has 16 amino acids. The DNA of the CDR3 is TGTGCCAGCAGTCTTGGAGGGGGAGTAGCCAAAAACATTCAGTACTTC. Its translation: CASSLGGGVAKNIQYF.

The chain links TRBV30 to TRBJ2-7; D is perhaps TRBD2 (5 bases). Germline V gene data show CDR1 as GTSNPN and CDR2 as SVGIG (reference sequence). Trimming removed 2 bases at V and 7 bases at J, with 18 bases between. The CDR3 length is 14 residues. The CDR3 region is CAWSRDSNSGEQYV. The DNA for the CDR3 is TGTGCCTGGAGTAGGGATTCGAATTCGGGGGAGCAGTACGTC.

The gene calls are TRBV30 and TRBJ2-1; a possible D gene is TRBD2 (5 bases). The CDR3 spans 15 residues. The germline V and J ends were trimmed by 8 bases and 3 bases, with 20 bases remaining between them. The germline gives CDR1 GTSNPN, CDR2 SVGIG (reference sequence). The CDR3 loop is CAHPRWRRVYNEQFF. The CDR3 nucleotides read TGTGCCCACCCTAGGTGGCGGCGGGTCTACAATGAGCAGTTCTTC.